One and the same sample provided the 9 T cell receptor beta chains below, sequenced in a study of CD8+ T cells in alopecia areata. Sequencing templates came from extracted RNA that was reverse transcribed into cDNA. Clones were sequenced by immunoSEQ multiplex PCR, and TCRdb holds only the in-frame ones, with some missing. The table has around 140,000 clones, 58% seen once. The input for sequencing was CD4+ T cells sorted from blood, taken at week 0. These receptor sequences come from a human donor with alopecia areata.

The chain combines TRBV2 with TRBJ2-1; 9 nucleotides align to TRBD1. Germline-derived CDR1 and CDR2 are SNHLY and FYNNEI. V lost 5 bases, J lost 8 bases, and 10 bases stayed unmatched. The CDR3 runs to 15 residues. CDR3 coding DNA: TGTGCCAGCAGTAACACCGGGACAGGGAGGGATGAGCAGTTCTTC. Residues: CASSNTGTGRDEQFF.

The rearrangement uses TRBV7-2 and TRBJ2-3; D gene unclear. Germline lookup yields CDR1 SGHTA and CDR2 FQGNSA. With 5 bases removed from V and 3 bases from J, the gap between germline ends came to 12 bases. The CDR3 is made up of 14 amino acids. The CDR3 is CASSPPFLTDTQYF. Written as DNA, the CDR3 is TGTGCCAGCAGCCCACCTTTCTTGACAGATACGCAGTATTTT.

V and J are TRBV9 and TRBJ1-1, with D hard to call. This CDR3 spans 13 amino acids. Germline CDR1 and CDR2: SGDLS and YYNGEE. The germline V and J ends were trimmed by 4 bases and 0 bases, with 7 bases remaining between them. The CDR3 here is CASSTSMNTEAFF. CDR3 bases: TGTGCCAGCAGCACGTCAATGAACACTGAAGCTTTCTTT.

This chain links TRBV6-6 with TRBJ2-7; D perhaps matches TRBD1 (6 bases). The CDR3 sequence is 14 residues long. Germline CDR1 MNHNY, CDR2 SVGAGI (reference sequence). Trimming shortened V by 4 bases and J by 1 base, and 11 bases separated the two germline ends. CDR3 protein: CASSSGTLSYEQYF. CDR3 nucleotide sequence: TGTGCCAGCAGTTCCGGGACACTGTCCTACGAGCAGTACTTC.

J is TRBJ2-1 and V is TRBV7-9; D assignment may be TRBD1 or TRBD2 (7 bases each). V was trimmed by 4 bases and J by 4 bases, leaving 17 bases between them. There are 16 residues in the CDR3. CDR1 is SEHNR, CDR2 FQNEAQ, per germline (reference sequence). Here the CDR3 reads CASSSRGGGEYNEQFF. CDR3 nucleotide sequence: TGTGCCAGCAGCTCCAGGGGGGGAGGGGAATACAATGAGCAGTTCTTC.

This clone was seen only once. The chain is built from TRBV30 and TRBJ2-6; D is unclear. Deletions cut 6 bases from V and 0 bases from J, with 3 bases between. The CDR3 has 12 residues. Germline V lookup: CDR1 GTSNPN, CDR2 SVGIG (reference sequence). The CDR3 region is CACGSGANVLTF. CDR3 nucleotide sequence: TGTGCCTGCGGCTCTGGGGCCAACGTCCTGACTTTC.

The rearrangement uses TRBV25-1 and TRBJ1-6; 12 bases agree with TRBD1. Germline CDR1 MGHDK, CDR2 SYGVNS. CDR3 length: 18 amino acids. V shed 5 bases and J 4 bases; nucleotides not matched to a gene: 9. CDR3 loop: CASSPGTGGAGYNSPLHF. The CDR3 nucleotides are TGTGCCAGCAGTCCCGGGACAGGGGGCGCGGGGTATAATTCACCCCTCCACTTT.

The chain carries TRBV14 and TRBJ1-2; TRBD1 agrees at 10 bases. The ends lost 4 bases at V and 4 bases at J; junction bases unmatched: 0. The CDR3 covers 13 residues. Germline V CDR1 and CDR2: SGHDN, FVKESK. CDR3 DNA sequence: TGTGCCAGCAGCCGGGACAGGGGCTATGGCTACACCTTC. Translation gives CASSRDRGYGYTF.

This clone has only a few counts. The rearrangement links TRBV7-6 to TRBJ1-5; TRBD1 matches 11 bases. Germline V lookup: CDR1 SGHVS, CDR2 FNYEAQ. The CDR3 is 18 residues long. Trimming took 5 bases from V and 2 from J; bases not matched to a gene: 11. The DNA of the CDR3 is TGTGCCAGCAGCCCTACTATGGGACAGGGGGGCGGCAATCAGCCCCAGCATTTT. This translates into CASSPTMGQGGGNQPQHF.